This note documents a single TCR beta chain sequence. These data originate in a study of T cell repertoires in ileal Crohn's disease. Overall study: Patients had a median roughly 7.9-year disease duration, and roughly 32% were active smokers.

The protocol was immunoSEQ multiplex PCR, while the TCRdb copy is restricted to in-frame clones and leaves out a portion. The data hold 2,000 to 2,500 clones, with roughly 92% observed a single time. V dropped 5 bases and J dropped 1 base, with 11 bases sitting between them. The CDR3 has 14 amino acids. Germline assignment: CDR1 SGHVS and CDR2 FNYEAQ. This clonotype was obtained from an adult with Crohn's disease. This chain connects TRBV7-6 to TRBJ1-1; D possibly corresponds to TRBD1 (6 bases). Sequencing used ileal tissue. The CDR3 DNA sequence: TGTGCCAGCAGCCCAGACAGGCAGAACACTGAAGCTTTCTTT. It is translated as CASSPDRQNTEAFF.